This TCR beta chain derives from a study of blood T cell repertoires in COVID-19. Looking at the study overall: Samples came from the United States, Italy and Spain, spanning acute and convalescent COVID-19. PBMCs, B-cell-depleted T cells, or T cells were the source of the cDNA or gDNA that made up the material.

Sequencing was performed with immunoSEQ multiplex PCR; in TCRdb, only in-frame clones are kept and a portion is missing. This table holds tens of thousands of clones, about 89% found once. V was clipped by 0 bases and J by 5 bases, with 9 bases between them. There are 14 residues in the CDR3. Germline CDR1 and CDR2: SGHNT and YYREEE (reference sequence). Followed longitudinally, the Seattle patients had been enrolled during active infection. This sequence was found in a man in his sixties with COVID-19, enrolled during active disease. This chain connects TRBV5-4 to TRBJ2-1; tentatively, D is TRBD1 (6 bases). The sequenced material came from peripheral blood. The chain's CDR3 is CASSLDRANNEQFF. The CDR3 DNA is TGTGCCAGCAGCTTGGACAGGGCAAACAATGAGCAGTTCTTC.